The 29 T cell receptor beta chains below all came from one sample that was sequenced in a study of OX40 agonist ivuxolimab in advanced cancers. Receptors were amplified or captured by the immunoSEQ multiplex PCR assay. Not all clones reach the TCRdb copy of this immuneACCESS table, which keeps in-frame sequences only. Checked studies attribute under half of the gap to unresolved V genes and leave the rest unexplained. The sample has 74,000 or so clones on record, about 93% of them singletons. The ten largest clones add up to about 0.32% of the sample. Sequenced here: CD4+ or CD8+ T cells sorted from blood, sampled in a trial of the OX40 agonist ivuxolimab. These receptors were taken from an adult with an advanced solid tumor such as melanoma, head and neck, liver or kidney cancer.

The chain links TRBV28 to TRBJ1-5; tentative D call: TRBD1 (6 bases). V was trimmed by 6 bases and J by 0 bases, leaving 12 bases between them. Germline V lookup: CDR1 MDHEN, CDR2 SYDVKM. The CDR3 runs to 15 residues. CDR3 sequence reads: CASSTYRDSNQPQHF. In DNA form, the CDR3 reads TGTGCCAGCAGCACATACAGGGATAGCAATCAGCCCCAGCATTTT.

The chain combines TRBV27 with TRBJ2-7; D not certain. The CDR3 covers 14 residues. The V gene's germline CDR1 is MNHEY and CDR2 SMNVEV (reference sequence). The ends were cut back, 6 bases at V and 4 bases at J, with 16 bases in the middle. CDR3 sequence reads: CASRTGPRSYEQYF. CDR3 nucleotide sequence: TGTGCCAGCAGAACCGGGCCTCGATCTTACGAGCAGTACTTC.

This chain uses TRBV7-2 with TRBJ1-2, with 9 bases lining up with TRBD1. V shed 0 bases, J shed 4 bases, and the junction held 3 bases outside the gene matches. Germline lookup yields CDR1 SGHTA and CDR2 FQGNSA. This CDR3 region has 15 residues. The CDR3 DNA sequence: TGTGCCAGCAGCTTAGCCTGGGGACAGGGCTATGGCTACACCTTC. Translation: CASSLAWGQGYGYTF. Using reference TRBV7-2 and TRBJ1-2 for the parts outside the CDR3, the full variable domain is GAGVSQSPSNKVTEKGKDVELRCDPISGHTALYWYRQSLGQGLEFLIYFQGNSAPDKSGLPSDRFSAERTGGSVSTLTIQRTQQEDSAVYLCASSLAWGQGYGYTFGSGTRLTVV.

V and J are TRBV5-1 and TRBJ1-4, with 7 bases that match TRBD1. CDR3 size: 18 residues. Looked up from germline, CDR1 is SGHRS and CDR2 is YFSETQ. The ends lost 5 bases at V and 2 bases at J; junction bases unmatched: 15. CDR3 nucleotide sequence: TGCGCCAGCAGTAGGGGGCCACTTCCCCAGGTCACTAATGAAAAACTGTTTTTT. It specifies CASSRGPLPQVTNEKLFF.

The V and J genes are TRBV5-6 and TRBJ2-7; 9 bases agree with TRBD2. V dropped 5 bases and J dropped 4; count of bases not matched to a gene: 13. This CDR3 region has 16 residues. CDR1 is SGHDT and CDR2 is YYEEEE in the germline V gene. The CDR3 protein is CASRIGGRVGVYEQYF. The CDR3 nucleotides read TGTGCCAGCAGGATCGGCGGGAGGGTTGGTGTGTACGAGCAGTACTTC.

V and J are TRBV7-3 and TRBJ1-1; tentative D call: TRBD1 (6 bases). The CDR3 is made up of 16 amino acids. The germline V gene encodes CDR1 SGHTA and CDR2 FQGTGA. The ends were cut back, 5 bases at V and 0 bases at J, with 16 bases in the middle. The CDR3 spells CASSPDRRDLNTEAFF. The CDR3 DNA reads as TGTGCCAGCAGCCCCGACAGGCGAGATTTGAACACTGAAGCTTTCTTT. Complete variable domain (other parts from reference TRBV7-3 and TRBJ1-1): GAGVSQTPSNKVTEKGKYVELRCDPISGHTALYWYRQSLGQGPEFLIYFQGTGAADDSGLPNDRFFAVRPEGSVSTLKIQRTERGDSAVYLCASSPDRRDLNTEAFFGQGTRLTVV.

This rearrangement joins TRBV6-6 to TRBJ1-1; no firm D call. CDR3 size: 14 residues. V gave up 2 bases and J gave up 0 bases, with 7 bases separating them. Germline lookup yields CDR1 MNHNY and CDR2 SVGAGI (reference sequence). The CDR3 is CASSYGAMNTEAFF. The DNA for the CDR3 is TGTGCCAGCAGTTACGGAGCCATGAACACTGAAGCTTTCTTT.

The chain joins TRBV30 to TRBJ2-3, with 11 nucleotides matching TRBD2. This CDR3 is 19 amino acids long. In germline, CDR1 is GTSNPN, CDR2 SVGIG (reference sequence). J lost 0 bases, V lost 3 bases, and 14 bases had no gene match. The CDR3 region has the DNA TGTGCCTGGAGCATCGACCCGGGACTAGCGGCCTCTAGCACAGATACGCAGTATTTT. Residues: CAWSIDPGLAASSTDTQYF.

The chain is built from TRBV7-2 and TRBJ2-7; D tentatively reads TRBD1 or TRBD2 (5 bases each). The CDR3 covers 15 residues. Germline V gene data show CDR1 as SGHTA and CDR2 as FQGNSA. Trimming shortened V by 4 bases and J by 4 bases, and 17 bases separated the two germline ends. This CDR3 is CASSSLTRGAYEQYF. The DNA of the CDR3 is TGTGCCAGCAGCTCACTGACGAGGGGCGCGTACGAGCAGTACTTC.

This clone was seen just once. V gene TRBV28 combines with J gene TRBJ1-5; D possibly corresponds to TRBD1 (5 bases). Germline V gives CDR1 MDHEN, CDR2 SYDVKM. V lost 3 bases, J lost 0 bases, and 9 bases lay in between. The CDR3 is 15 residues long. CDR3: CASSFRQTSNQPQHF. DNA of the CDR3: TGTGCCAGCAGTTTCCGACAGACTAGCAATCAGCCCCAGCATTTT.

CDR3 coding DNA: TGTGCCAGCAGCTTAGTCTCGGCTAGCGGGGGGAACACCGGGGAGCTGTTTTTT. Translated, it gives CASSLVSASGGNTGELFF. The genes are TRBV7-2 and TRBJ2-2, with TRBD2 identical over 10 bases. V shed 1 base, J shed 1 base, and the junction held 6 bases outside the gene matches. Germline CDR1 is SGHTA and CDR2 is FQGNSA. The CDR3 covers 18 residues. The full variable domain, with the rest looked up from reference TRBV7-2 and TRBJ2-2, is GAGVSQSPSNKVTEKGKDVELRCDPISGHTALYWYRQSLGQGLEFLIYFQGNSAPDKSGLPSDRFSAERTGGSVSTLTIQRTQQEDSAVYLCASSLVSASGGNTGELFFGEGSRLTVL.

This sequence joins TRBV28 and TRBJ2-7, with D possibly matching TRBD1 (5 bases). Germline-derived CDR1 and CDR2 are MDHEN and SYDVKM. The CDR3 spans 14 residues. Trimming left V 3 bases short and J 5 bases short, with 14 bases between. The CDR3 DNA is TGTGCCAGCAGTTTGTGGCAGGGTTCTGACGAGCAGTACTTC. Amino acid sequence: CASSLWQGSDEQYF.

This sequence joins TRBV19 and TRBJ2-7; unclear D gene. Germline V gene sequence: CDR1 LNHDA, CDR2 SQIVND (reference sequence). The CDR3 loop spans 13 amino acids. The ends were cut back, 5 bases at V and 1 base at J, with 9 bases in the middle. The CDR3 DNA sequence: TGTGCCAGTAGTGTCCTGGAATCCTACGAGCAGTACTTC. Protein product: CASSVLESYEQYF.

This rearrangement joins TRBV5-1 to TRBJ2-2; 12 bases line up with TRBD1. V dropped 3 bases and J dropped 3; count of bases not matched to a gene: 6. The germline CDR1 and CDR2 sequences are SGHRS and YFSETQ. The CDR3 spans 17 residues. CDR3 amino acids: CASSSGTGGLYTGELFF. The DNA for the CDR3 is TGCGCCAGCAGCTCCGGGACAGGGGGCTTGTACACCGGGGAGCTGTTTTTT.

V gene TRBV6-5 combines with J gene TRBJ2-5, with a possible D match to TRBD1 (7 bases). Germline CDR1 and CDR2: MNHEY and SVGAGI. This CDR3 is 13 amino acids long. V was cut by 6 bases and J by 5 bases, with 13 bases left in between. CDR3 in amino acids: CASRPGGRETQYF. DNA of the CDR3: TGTGCCAGCAGGCCAGGGGGGAGGGAGACCCAGTACTTC.

The CDR3 protein is CASKRQGVYEQYF. The CDR3 nucleotides are TGTGCCAGCAAACGACAGGGGGTCTACGAGCAGTACTTC. The rearrangement joins TRBV11-2 to TRBJ2-7; 9 nucleotides agree with TRBD1. The CDR3 contains 13 residues. Germline V gene lookup returns CDR1 SGHAT and CDR2 FQNNGV. J was trimmed by 3 bases and V by 7 bases; bases with no gene match: 4. Looking up the rest from reference TRBV11-2 and TRBJ2-7 gives the full variable domain: EAGVAQSPRYKIIEKRQSVAFWCNPISGHATLYWYQQILGQGPKLLIQFQNNGVVDDSQLPKDRFSAERLKGVDSTLKIQPAKLEDSAVYLCASKRQGVYEQYFGPGTRLTVT.

The rearrangement links TRBV18 to TRBJ2-2, with 8 nucleotides matching TRBD1. Trimming removed 1 base from V and 3 bases from J; junction bases left unmatched: 4. This CDR3 spans 16 amino acids. Germline CDR1 and CDR2: KGHSH and LQKENI. The CDR3: CASSPRTGSDTGELFF. CDR3 nucleotides: TGTGCCAGCTCACCACGGACAGGGTCGGACACCGGGGAGCTGTTTTTT.

The chain recombines TRBV7-2 with TRBJ1-1; D is unresolved. V lost 4 bases and J 8 bases, leaving 11 bases between the germline ends. Germline CDR1 is SGHTA and CDR2 is FQGNSA. The CDR3 length is 12 residues. This chain's CDR3 is CASSSLREEAFF. In DNA form, the CDR3 reads TGTGCCAGCAGCTCCCTCCGTGAAGAAGCTTTCTTT.

This sequence joins TRBV4-1 and TRBJ2-1, with 13 nucleotides matching TRBD2. This CDR3 comprises 17 residues. Per germline, CDR1 MGHRA and CDR2 YSYEKL. The junction had 7 bases not matched to a gene; V was cut back by 1 base and J by 7 bases. In DNA form, the CDR3 reads TGCGCCAGCAGCCAAGGACTAGCGGGAGGTATCGGGAATGAGCAGTTCTTC. The encoded protein is CASSQGLAGGIGNEQFF.

The CDR3 spells CASNSGTGWNEQFF. The CDR3 region has the DNA TGTGCCAGCAACTCGGGGACAGGGTGGAATGAGCAGTTCTTC. This chain links TRBV9 with TRBJ2-1; the match to TRBD1 covers 9 bases. V was clipped by 6 bases and J by 7 bases; unmatched bases: 8. The CDR3 runs 14 residues. The germline CDR1 and CDR2 sequences are SGDLS and YYNGEE.

The rearrangement joins TRBV6-5 to TRBJ1-2; perhaps TRBD1 as D (5 bases). Germline CDR1 is MNHEY and CDR2 is SVGAGI. Trimming took 2 bases from V and 4 from J, leaving 8 bases between them. CDR3 size: 13 residues. CDR3 sequence (DNA): TGTGCCAGCAGTTACCAGGGTATCTATGGCTACACCTTC. Residues: CASSYQGIYGYTF.

DNA of the CDR3: TGTGCCTGGAGTGTACAGGTCACCGGGGAGCTGTTTTTT. It codes for CAWSVQVTGELFF. The V call is TRBV30, the J call TRBJ2-2; D might be TRBD1 (5 bases). Per the germline V gene, CDR1 is GTSNPN and CDR2 is SVGIG (reference sequence). The CDR3 contains 13 residues. Trimming removed 0 bases at V and 4 bases at J, with 6 bases between.

The rearrangement joins TRBV5-6 to TRBJ1-2; 7 bases fit TRBD1. V was clipped by 0 bases and J by 9 bases; unmatched bases: 8. Germline CDR1 reads SGHDT; CDR2 reads YYEEEE. The CDR3 length is 14 residues. CDR3 sequence reads: CASSLDRGSSRYTF. In DNA, the CDR3 is TGTGCCAGCAGCTTGGACAGGGGATCTTCTCGCTACACCTTC.

This chain connects TRBV29-1 to TRBJ2-1; no reliable D call. CDR3 length: 14 amino acids. Germline V gene lookup returns CDR1 SQVTM and CDR2 ANQGSEA. V lost 2 bases, J lost 0 bases, and 8 bases lay in between. This CDR3 is CSVERVSSYNEQFF. The DNA for the CDR3 is TGCAGCGTTGAAAGGGTTTCCTCCTACAATGAGCAGTTCTTC.

This chain links TRBV7-2 with TRBJ2-1; 10 positions match TRBD2. The CDR3 extends over 14 amino acids. Germline V gene lookup returns CDR1 SGHTA and CDR2 FQGNSA. With 3 bases clipped from V and 10 bases from J, the junction kept 6 bases outside the gene matches. CDR3 protein: CASSFRTSGVEQFF. The CDR3 nucleotides read TGTGCCAGCAGCTTCCGGACTAGCGGAGTGGAGCAGTTCTTC. Full variable domain (remainder filled in from reference TRBV7-2 and TRBJ2-1): GAGVSQSPSNKVTEKGKDVELRCDPISGHTALYWYRQSLGQGLEFLIYFQGNSAPDKSGLPSDRFSAERTGGSVSTLTIQRTQQEDSAVYLCASSFRTSGVEQFFGPGTRLTVL.

Here the CDR3 reads CASSQLGGGGDTQYF. The CDR3 region has the DNA TGTGCCAGCAGCCAATTGGGGGGTGGAGGAGATACGCAGTATTTT. V and J are TRBV11-2 and TRBJ2-3; TRBD2 might be the D (6 bases). CDR1 and CDR2 from the germline V gene are SGHAT and FQNNGV. V lost 5 bases, J lost 5 bases, and 17 bases lay in between. This CDR3 contains 15 residues.

The chain has TRBV19 and TRBJ2-7; no firm D call. The CDR3 is 15 residues long. CDR1 and CDR2 from the germline V gene are LNHDA and SQIVND (reference sequence). V gave up 6 bases and J gave up 0 bases, with 15 bases separating them. CDR3 nucleotide sequence: TGTGCCAGTAGCTCAGCAGACAAGGGCTCCTACGAGCAGTACTTC. Its translation is CASSSADKGSYEQYF. Filled out from reference TRBV19 and TRBJ2-7, the complete variable domain reads DGGITQSPKYLFRKEGQNVTLSCEQNLNHDAMYWYRQDPGQGLRLIYYSQIVNDFQKGDIAEGYSVSREKKESFPLTVTSAQKNPTAFYLCASSSADKGSYEQYFGPGTRLTVT.

The gene calls are TRBV6-1 and TRBJ2-5; perhaps TRBD2 as D (5 bases). The CDR3 is made up of 11 amino acids. Germline V CDR1 and CDR2: MNHNS, SASEGT. The V and J ends lost 7 bases and 3 bases respectively, with 6 bases between them. This CDR3 reads CASKREETQYF. For the CDR3, the DNA is TGTGCCAGCAAGAGGGAAGAGACCCAGTACTTC.

The chain uses TRBV7-9 and TRBJ2-2, with D hard to call. The CDR3 spans 14 residues. V lost 6 bases to trimming and J lost 4 bases, with 12 bases between them. CDR1 is SEHNR and CDR2 is FQNEAQ in the germline V gene (reference sequence). The CDR3: CASSLPTVTGELFF. DNA for the CDR3: TGTGCCAGCAGTCTGCCCACAGTCACCGGGGAGCTGTTTTTT.